Reported below is one T cell receptor (beta chain). Its target is unknown. The sample originates from a study of cytomegalovirus exposure and HLA in healthy donors. Study-wide findings and caveats: Rarity marked most TCR sequences, yet some public TCRs occurred in many donors. One cluster of highly shared sequence variants probably arose as a sequencing artifact.

Primers included in the PCR were 60 Vbeta and 13 Jbeta primers. Some clones are missing from TCRdb's copy, which holds only in-frame ones; the method was immunoSEQ multiplex PCR. The table records 200,000 or so clones, approximately 81% of them present only once. This CDR3 contains 14 residues. Germline CDR1 is MGHDK and CDR2 is SYGVNS. Trimming left V 7 bases short and J 0 bases short, with 9 bases between. The rearrangement links TRBV25-1 to TRBJ2-2; tentatively, D is TRBD1 (6 bases). The clonotype comes from a man aged 45-65 years in good health and CMV-seronegative. The sample was PBMCs. The CDR3 sequence is CASIGTTNTGELFF. The CDR3 bases are TGTGCCAGCATAGGGACAACGAACACCGGGGAGCTGTTTTTT.